The present entry profiles one T cell receptor beta chain with its context. The antigen is unknown. Here immunoSEQ multiplex PCR was the method, and the copy in TCRdb shows in-frame clones only, minus some. The sample has roughly 57,000 clones, approximately 84% seen once; the top ten hold under 7%. The CDR3 covers 14 residues. Trimming removed 6 bases at V and 1 base at J, with 10 bases between. Germline CDR1 MNHNY, CDR2 SVGAGI (reference sequence). Focal radiation plus CTLA-4 blockade with ipilimumab was given to patients with chemo-refractory metastatic non-small-cell lung cancer. The data stem from a study of radiotherapy plus CTLA-4 blockade in lung cancer. About the study: Overall, 18% of patients showed an objective response, while 25% to 40% attained disease control. Study findings and constraints: Tumor-origin TCR clones grew in blood after radiotherapy plus ipilimumab. According to reports, early shifts in blood T cell clones, alongside interferon-beta, forecast response most accurately.

The rearrangement uses TRBV6-6 and TRBJ1-3; D perhaps matches TRBD1 (5 bases). The receptor was isolated from a human donor with non-small cell lung cancer whose response to radiotherapy plus ipilimumab could not be evaluated. This sample comprised peripheral blood, obtained from a patient treated with radiotherapy plus ipilimumab. The chain's CDR3 is CASRTTGSGNTIYF. The DNA for the CDR3 is TGTGCCAGCAGAACCACAGGATCTGGAAACACCATATATTTT.